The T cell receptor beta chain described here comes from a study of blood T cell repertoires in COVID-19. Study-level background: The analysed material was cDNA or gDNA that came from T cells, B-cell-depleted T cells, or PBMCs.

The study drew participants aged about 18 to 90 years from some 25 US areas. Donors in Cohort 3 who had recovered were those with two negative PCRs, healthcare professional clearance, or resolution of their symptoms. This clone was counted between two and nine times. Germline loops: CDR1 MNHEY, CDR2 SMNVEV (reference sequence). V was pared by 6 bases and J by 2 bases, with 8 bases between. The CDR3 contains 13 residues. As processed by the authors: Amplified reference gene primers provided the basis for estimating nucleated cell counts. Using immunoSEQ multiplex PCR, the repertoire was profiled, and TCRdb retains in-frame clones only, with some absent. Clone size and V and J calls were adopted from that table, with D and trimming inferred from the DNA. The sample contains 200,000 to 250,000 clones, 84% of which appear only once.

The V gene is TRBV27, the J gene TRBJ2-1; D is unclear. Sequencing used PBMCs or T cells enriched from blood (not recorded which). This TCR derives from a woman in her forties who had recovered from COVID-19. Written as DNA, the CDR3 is TGTGCCAGCAGGGCGGAAACCTACAATGAGCAGTTCTTC. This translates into CASRAETYNEQFF.